This TCR beta chain emerged from a study of T cell repertoires in cytomegalovirus infection (dated by TCRdb to between 2018 and 2020). Notes on the research overall: Donor HLA type was relevant to the analysis, as public TCR beta signatures indicated carriage of CMV infection together with the matching HLA type. The full study reports these points: The ex vivo response was dominated by HLA-C-restricted CMV-specific TCR beta clonotypes, which also provided the single most frequent clonotype in two of eight donors. In both this cohort and an independent cohort of several hundred donors, the cumulative frequency of public TCR beta family members distinguished carriers of CMV infection plus the relevant HLA type.

A word on this clonotype: Its antigen specificity is not known. No base quality information exists; no much larger clone differs at one position.

Cut back by 4 bases and 5 bases, the V and J ends lie 8 bases apart. Via the germline V gene, CDR1 is SGHDT and CDR2 YYEEEE. Including the terminal cysteine and phenylalanine, the CDR3 comprises 12 residues. Just CDR3 DNA is preserved here, 36 bases in frame from base 1. Sequencer: Illumina HiSeq 1500. TCRdb redid the processing of the public reads, applying fastp at Q25 and MiXCR, and retained in-frame beta chains. Records with the same CDR3 protein are collapsed into one entry carrying the most frequent genes and DNA. The sample table contains 350,000 to 500,000 distinct CDR3 sequences; only one count was recorded for roughly a third of them. Clones ranked in the top ten supply roughly 13% of the sample.

Rearrangement joined TRBV5-6 to TRBJ2-3; the D region possibly corresponds to TRBD2 (5 bases align). This receptor was identified in a human donor in good health (CMV status not recorded). Some clones in this sample may be carry-over from other donors' samples. Sequencing was performed on PBMCs. CDR3 reads: CASSIGVDTQYF. The nucleotide sequence is given as TGTGCCAGCAGCATCGGGGTAGATACGCAGTATTTT.